This T cell receptor beta chain was found in a study of blood T cells in healthy people across ages. Whole-study findings and limits: Nothing was known about donor CMV status, and this possibly confounded expanded clonotype changes.

The CDR3 is 15 residues long. Per the germline V gene, CDR1 is SGHRS and CDR2 is YFSETQ. PCR was performed a second time for about 7 to 12 cycles using a sample-barcoded 5' primer and a J-beta primer mix. Sequencing of every sample gave 3 million or more CDR3-containing paired-end reads. From the 5' RACE reads, TCRdb called clonotypes with MiXCR, one entry per CDR3 protein. The repertoire has 550,000 to 750,000 distinct CDR3 sequences, under 25% of them found once; the top ten carry 3.6%. PBMCs, at least 7 million per sample, were isolated. In the case of this clonotype: The antigen is not known. One end of the junction is discordant with germline, which a read error may explain.

This clonotype was sampled from a man between 65 and 80 years old in good health. The sequenced sample consisted of blood. The chain couples TRBV5-1 to TRBJ2-1, with D hard to call. CDR3 amino acids: CASSVQAFPQETQHF. The CDR3 region has the DNA TGCGCCAGCAGCGTACAAGCCTTCCCGCAGGAGACCCAGCACTTC.